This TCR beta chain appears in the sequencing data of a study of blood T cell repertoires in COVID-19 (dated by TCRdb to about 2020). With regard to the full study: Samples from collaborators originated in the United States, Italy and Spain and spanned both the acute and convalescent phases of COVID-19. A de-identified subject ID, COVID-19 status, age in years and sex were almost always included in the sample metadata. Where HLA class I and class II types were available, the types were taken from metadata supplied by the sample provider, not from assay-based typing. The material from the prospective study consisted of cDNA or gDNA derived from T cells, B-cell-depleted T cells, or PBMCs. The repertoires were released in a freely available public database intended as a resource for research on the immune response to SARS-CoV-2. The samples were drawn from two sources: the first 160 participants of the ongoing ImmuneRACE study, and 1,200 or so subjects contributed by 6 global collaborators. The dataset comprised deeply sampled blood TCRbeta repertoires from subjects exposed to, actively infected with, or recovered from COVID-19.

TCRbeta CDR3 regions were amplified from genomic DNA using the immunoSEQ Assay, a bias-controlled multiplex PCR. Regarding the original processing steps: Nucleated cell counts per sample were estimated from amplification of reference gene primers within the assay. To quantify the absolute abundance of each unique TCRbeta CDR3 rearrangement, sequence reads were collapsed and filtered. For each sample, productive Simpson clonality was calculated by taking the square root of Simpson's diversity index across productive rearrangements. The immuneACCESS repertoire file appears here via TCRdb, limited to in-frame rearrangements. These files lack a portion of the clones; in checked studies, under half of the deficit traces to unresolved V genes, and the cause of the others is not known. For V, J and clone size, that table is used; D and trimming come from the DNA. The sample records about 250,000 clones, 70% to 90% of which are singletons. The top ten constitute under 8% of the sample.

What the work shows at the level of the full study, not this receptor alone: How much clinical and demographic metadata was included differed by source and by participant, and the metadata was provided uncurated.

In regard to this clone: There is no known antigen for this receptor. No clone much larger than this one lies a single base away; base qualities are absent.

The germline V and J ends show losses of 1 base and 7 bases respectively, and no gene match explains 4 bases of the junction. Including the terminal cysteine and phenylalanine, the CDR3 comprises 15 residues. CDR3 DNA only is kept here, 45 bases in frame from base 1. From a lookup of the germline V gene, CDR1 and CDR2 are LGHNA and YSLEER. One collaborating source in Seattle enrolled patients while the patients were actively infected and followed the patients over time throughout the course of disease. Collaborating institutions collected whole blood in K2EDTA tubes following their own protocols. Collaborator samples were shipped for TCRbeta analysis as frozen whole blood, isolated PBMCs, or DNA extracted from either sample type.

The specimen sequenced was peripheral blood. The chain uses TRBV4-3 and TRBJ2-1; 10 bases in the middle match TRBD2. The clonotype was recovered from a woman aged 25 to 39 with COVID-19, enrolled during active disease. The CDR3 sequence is CASSQALAGLNEQFF. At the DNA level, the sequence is TGCGCCAGCAGCCAAGCACTAGCGGGGCTAAATGAGCAGTTCTTC.